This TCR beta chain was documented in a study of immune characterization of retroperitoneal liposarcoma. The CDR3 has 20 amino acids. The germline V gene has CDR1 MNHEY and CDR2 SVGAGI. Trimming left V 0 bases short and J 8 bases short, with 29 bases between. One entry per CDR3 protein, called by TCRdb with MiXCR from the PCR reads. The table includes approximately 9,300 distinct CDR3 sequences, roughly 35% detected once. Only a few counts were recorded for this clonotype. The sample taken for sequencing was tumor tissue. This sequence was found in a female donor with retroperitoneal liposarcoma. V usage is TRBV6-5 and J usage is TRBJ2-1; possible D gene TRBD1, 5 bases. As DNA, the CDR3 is TGTGCCAGCAGTTACTCCATGGGCTCGGGCGGAGTAAACCCCAGGGATGAGCAGTTCTTC. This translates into CASSYSMGSGGVNPRDEQFF.